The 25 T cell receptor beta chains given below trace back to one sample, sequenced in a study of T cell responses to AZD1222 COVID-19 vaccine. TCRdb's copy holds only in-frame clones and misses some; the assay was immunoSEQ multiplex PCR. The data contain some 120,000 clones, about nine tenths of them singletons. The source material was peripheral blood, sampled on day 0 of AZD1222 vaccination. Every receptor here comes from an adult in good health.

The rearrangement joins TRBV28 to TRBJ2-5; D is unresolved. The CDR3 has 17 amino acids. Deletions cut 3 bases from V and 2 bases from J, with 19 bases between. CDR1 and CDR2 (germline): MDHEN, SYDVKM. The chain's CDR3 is CASSFASFNRDQETQYF. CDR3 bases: TGTGCCAGCAGTTTCGCGAGTTTTAATAGGGATCAAGAGACCCAGTACTTC. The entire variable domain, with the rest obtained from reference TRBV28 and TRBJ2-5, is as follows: DVKVTQSSRYLVKRTGEKVFLECVQDMDHENMFWYRQDPGLGLRLIYFSYDVKMKEKGDIPEGYSVSREKKERFSLILESASTNQTSMYLCASSFASFNRDQETQYFGPGTRLLVL.

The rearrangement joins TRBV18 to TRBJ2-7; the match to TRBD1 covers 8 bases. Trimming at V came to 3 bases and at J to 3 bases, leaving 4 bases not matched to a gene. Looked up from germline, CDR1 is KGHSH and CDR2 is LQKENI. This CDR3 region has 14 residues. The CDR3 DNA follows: TGTGCCAGCTCACCGCAGGGGGCTGTCTACGAGCAGTACTTC. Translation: CASSPQGAVYEQYF.

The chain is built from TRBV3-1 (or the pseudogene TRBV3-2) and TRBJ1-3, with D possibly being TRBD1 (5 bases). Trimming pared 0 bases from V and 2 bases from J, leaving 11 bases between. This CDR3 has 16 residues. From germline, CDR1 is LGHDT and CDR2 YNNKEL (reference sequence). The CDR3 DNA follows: TGTGCCAGCAGCCAAGATGATCGGGGGGCTGGAAACACCATATATTTT. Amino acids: CASSQDDRGAGNTIYF.

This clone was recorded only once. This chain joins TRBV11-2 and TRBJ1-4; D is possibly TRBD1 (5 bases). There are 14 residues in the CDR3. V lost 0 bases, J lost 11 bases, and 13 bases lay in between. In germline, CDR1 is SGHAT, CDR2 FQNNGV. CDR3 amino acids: CASSLEWAGGKLFF. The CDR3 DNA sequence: TGTGCCAGCAGCTTAGAATGGGCGGGGGGGAAACTGTTTTTT.

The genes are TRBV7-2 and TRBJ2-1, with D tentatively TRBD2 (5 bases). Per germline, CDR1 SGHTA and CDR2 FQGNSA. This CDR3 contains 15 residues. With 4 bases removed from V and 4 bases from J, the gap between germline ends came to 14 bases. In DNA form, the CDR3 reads TGTGCCAGCAGCTCATTAGCGATTATTTACAATGAGCAGTTCTTC. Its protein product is CASSSLAIIYNEQFF. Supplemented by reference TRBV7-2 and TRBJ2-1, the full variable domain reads GAGVSQSPSNKVTEKGKDVELRCDPISGHTALYWYRQSLGQGLEFLIYFQGNSAPDKSGLPSDRFSAERTGGSVSTLTIQRTQQEDSAVYLCASSSLAIIYNEQFFGPGTRLTVL.

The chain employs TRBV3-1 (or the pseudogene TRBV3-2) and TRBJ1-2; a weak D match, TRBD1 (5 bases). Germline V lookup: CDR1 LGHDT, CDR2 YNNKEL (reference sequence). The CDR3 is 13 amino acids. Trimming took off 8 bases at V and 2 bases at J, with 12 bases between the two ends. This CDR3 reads CASVPGRNYGYTF. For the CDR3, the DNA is TGTGCCAGCGTCCCAGGGAGGAACTATGGCTACACCTTC.

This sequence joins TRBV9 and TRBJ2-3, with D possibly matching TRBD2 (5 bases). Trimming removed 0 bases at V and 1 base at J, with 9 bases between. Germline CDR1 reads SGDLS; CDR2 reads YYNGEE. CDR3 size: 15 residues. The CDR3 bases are TGTGCCAGCAGCGTAGATAGCGTCGGCACAGATACGCAGTATTTT. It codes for CASSVDSVGTDTQYF.

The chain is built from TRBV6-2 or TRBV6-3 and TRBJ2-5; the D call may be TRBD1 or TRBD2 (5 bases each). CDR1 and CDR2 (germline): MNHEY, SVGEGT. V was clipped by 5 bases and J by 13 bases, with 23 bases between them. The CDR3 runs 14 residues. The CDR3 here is CASSNTGGPRELYF. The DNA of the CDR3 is TGTGCCAGCAGTAACACAGGAGGTCCAAGAGAGTTGTACTTC.

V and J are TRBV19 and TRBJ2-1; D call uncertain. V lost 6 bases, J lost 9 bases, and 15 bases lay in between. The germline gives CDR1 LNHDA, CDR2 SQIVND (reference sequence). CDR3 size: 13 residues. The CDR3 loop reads CASSTLASGEQFF. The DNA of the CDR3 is TGTGCCAGTAGCACATTAGCTAGTGGTGAGCAGTTCTTC.

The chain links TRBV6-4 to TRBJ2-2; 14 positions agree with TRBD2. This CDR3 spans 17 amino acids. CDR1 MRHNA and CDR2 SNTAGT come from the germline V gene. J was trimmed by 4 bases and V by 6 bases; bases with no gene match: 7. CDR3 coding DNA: TGTGCCAGCAGCCGACTAGCGGGAGGGCAGGGCACCGGGGAGCTGTTTTTT. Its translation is CASSRLAGGQGTGELFF.

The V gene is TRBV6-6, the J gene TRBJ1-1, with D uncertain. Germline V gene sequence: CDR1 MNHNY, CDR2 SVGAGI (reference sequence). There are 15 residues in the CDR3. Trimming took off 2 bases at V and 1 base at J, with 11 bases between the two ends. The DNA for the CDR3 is TGTGCCAGCAGTTACGTGACGACCCAGAACACTGAAGCTTTCTTT. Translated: CASSYVTTQNTEAFF.

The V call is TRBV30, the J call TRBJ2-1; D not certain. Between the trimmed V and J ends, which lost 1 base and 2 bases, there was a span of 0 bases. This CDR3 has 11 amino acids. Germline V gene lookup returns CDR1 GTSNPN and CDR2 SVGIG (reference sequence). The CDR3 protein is CAWSAYNEQFF. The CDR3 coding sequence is TGTGCCTGGAGTGCCTACAATGAGCAGTTCTTC.

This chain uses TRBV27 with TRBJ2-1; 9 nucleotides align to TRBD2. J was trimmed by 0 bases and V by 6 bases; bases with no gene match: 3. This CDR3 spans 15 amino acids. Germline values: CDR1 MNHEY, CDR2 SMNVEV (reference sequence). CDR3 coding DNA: TGTGCCAGCAGCTATAGCGGGAGCTCCTACAATGAGCAGTTCTTC. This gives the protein CASSYSGSSYNEQFF.

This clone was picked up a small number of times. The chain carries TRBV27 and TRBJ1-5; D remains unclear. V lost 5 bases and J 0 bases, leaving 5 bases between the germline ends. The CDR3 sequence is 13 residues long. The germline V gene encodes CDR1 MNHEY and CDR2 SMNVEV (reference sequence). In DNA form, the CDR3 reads TGTGCCAGCAGTAACAATAGCAATCAGCCCCAGCATTTT. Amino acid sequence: CASSNNSNQPQHF.

For the CDR3, the DNA is TGTGCCATCAACCCCGGGACTAGCGGCAGCACAGATACGCAGTATTTT. Its translation: CAINPGTSGSTDTQYF. V gene TRBV10-3 combines with J gene TRBJ2-3; 11 nucleotides match TRBD2. Germline-derived CDR1 and CDR2 are ENHRY and SYGVKD. The V gene end was trimmed by 7 bases and the J gene end by 0 bases; junction bases not matched to a gene: 6. The length of the CDR3 is 16 residues.

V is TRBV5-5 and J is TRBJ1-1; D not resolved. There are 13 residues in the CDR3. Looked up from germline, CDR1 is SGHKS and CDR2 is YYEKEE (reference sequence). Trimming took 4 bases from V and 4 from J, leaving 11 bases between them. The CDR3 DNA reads TGTGCCAGCAGCCCCCCCTCTGGCACTGAAGCTTTCTTT. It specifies CASSPPSGTEAFF. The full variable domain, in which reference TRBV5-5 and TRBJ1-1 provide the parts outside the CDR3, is DAGVTQSPTHLIKTRGQQVTLRCSPISGHKSVSWYQQVLGQGPQFIFQYYEKEERGRGNFPDRFSARQFPNYSSELNVNALLLGDSALYLCASSPPSGTEAFFGQGTRLTVV.

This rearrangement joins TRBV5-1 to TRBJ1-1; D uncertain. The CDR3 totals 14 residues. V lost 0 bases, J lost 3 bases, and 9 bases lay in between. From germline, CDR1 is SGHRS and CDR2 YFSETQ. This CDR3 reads CASSLEVGYTEAFF. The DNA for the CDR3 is TGCGCCAGCAGCTTGGAGGTGGGGTACACTGAAGCTTTCTTT.

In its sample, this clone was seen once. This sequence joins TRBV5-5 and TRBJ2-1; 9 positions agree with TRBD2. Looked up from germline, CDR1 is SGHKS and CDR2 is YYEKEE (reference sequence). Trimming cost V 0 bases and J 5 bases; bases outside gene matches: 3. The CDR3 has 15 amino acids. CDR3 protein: CASSLVAGVHNEQFF. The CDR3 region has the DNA TGTGCCAGCAGCTTGGTAGCGGGAGTTCACAATGAGCAGTTCTTC.

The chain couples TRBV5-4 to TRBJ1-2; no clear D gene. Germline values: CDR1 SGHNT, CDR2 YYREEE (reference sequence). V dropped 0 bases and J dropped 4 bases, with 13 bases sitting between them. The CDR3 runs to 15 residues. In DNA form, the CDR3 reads TGTGCCAGCAGCTTGGCGGACGGACTTTCCTATGGCTACACCTTC. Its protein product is CASSLADGLSYGYTF.

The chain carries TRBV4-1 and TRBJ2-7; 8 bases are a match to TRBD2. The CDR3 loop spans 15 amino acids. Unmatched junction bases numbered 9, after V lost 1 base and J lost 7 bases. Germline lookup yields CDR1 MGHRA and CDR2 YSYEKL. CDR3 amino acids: CASSQVLAVSREQYF. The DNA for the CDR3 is TGCGCCAGCAGCCAAGTACTAGCGGTTTCTAGGGAGCAGTACTTC.

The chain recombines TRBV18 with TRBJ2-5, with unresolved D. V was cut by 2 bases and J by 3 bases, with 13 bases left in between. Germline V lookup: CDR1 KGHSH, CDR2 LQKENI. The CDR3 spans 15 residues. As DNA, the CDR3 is TGTGCCAGCTCACCAATGCCGGGTGGTAAAGAGACCCAGTACTTC. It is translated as CASSPMPGGKETQYF.

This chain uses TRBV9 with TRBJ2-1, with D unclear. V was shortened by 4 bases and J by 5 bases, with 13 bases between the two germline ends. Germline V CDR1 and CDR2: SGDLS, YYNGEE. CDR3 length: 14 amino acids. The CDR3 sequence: CASSMRPSNNEQFF. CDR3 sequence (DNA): TGTGCCAGCAGCATGAGACCTAGTAACAATGAGCAGTTCTTC.

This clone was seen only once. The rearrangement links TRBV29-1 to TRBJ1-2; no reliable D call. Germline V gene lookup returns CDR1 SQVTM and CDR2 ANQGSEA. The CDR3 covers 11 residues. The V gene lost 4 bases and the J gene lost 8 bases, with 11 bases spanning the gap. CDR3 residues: CSVGAGRGYTF. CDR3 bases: TGCAGCGTTGGGGCGGGTCGGGGCTACACCTTC.

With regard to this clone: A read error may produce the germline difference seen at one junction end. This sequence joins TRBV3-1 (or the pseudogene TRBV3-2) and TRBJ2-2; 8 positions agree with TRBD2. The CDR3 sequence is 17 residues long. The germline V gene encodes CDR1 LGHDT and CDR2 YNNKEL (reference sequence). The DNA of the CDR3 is TGTGCCAGCAGCCAACGCTGGGGTAGCGGGAACTCCGGGGAGCTGTTTTTT. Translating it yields CASSQRWGSGNSGELFF.

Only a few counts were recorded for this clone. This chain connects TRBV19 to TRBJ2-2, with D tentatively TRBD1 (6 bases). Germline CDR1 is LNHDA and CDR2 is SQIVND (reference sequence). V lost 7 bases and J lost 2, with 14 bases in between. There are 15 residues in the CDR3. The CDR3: CASTPQGVNTGELFF. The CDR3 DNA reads TGTGCCAGTACCCCACAGGGTGTAAACACCGGGGAGCTGTTTTTT.